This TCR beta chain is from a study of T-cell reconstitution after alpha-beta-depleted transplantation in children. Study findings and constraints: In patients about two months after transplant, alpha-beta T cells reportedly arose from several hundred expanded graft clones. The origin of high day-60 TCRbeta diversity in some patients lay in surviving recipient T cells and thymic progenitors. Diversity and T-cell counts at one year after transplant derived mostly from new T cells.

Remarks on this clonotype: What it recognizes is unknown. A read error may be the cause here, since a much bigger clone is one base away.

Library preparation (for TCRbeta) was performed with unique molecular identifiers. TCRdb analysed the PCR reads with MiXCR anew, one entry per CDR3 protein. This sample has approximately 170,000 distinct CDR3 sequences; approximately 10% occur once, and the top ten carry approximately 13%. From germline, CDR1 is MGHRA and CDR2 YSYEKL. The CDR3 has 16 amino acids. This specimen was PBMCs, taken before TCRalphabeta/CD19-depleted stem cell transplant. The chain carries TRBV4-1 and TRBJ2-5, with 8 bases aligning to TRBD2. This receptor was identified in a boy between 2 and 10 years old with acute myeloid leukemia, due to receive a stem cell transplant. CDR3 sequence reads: CASSRSGLAGGETRYF. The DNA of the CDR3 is TGCGCCAGCAGCCGTTCGGGCCTGGCGGGGGGTGAGACCCGGTACTTC.